In its sample, the clone carrying this T cell receptor (beta chain) was seen a few times. As yet, its antigen is unknown. This record comes from a study of T cells in Graves' hyperthyroidism and ophthalmopathy. The study, taken as a whole, reports: Ophthalmopathy stood apart from stable hyperthyroidism in a 13 V-J model.

The patients, who ranged from 18 to 65 in age, presented with newly diagnosed hyperthyroidism lasting under 2 months. A roughly 9.3 ml volume of fresh peripheral blood provided the PBMCs. There were TCR beta CDR3 regions amplified from RNA transcripts. RT-PCR in the first round (using the HTBI primer set) targeted the TCR CDR3. MiXCR was run by TCRdb on the multiplex PCR reads, yielding one entry per CDR3 protein. The sample includes 550,000 to 850,000 distinct CDR3 sequences, roughly 20% of them seen just once. This receptor was obtained from a woman aged 45-65 years with Graves' hyperthyroidism that later progressed to Graves' ophthalmopathy. Sequenced material: blood.

The CDR3 coding sequence is TGTGCCAGCAGTTTTGCAGGGAATAATTCACCCCTCCACTTT. Translating it yields CASSFAGNNSPLHF. This chain connects TRBV6-2 or TRBV6-3 to TRBJ1-6, with D maybe TRBD1 (5 bases). The CDR3 runs to 14 residues. V lost 4 bases to trimming and J lost 5 bases, with 9 bases between them. Germline V gene data show CDR1 as MNHEY and CDR2 as SVGEGT.